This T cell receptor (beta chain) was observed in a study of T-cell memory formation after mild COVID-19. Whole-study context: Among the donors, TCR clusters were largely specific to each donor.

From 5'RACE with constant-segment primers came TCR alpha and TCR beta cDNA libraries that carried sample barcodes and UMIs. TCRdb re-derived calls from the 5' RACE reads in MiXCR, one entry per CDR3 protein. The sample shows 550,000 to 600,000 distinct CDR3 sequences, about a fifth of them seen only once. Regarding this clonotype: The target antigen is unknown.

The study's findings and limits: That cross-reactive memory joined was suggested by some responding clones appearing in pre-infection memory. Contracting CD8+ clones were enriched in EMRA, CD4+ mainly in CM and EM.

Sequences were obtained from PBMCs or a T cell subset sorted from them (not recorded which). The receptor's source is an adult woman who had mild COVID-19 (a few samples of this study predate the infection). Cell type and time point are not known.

CDR3 sequence (DNA): TGTGCCAGCTCAGCAGGTGGACTAGCGGGAGTGGACAATGAGCAGTTCTTC. The encoded protein is CASSAGGLAGVDNEQFF. The V call is TRBV18, the J call TRBJ2-1; 13 positions agree with TRBD2. This CDR3 is 17 amino acids long. V dropped 5 bases and J dropped 5; count of bases not matched to a gene: 9. Looked up from germline, CDR1 is KGHSH and CDR2 is LQKENI.